A selection of T cell receptor beta chains follows, all from one sample in a study of blood T cell repertoires in COVID-19. Clones were read by immunoSEQ multiplex PCR, and TCRdb kept only the in-frame ones, dropping some. The sample includes over 100,000 clones, 84% of them seen just once. Material for sequencing was peripheral blood. The receptors here all came from a woman in her forties or fifties with acute or convalescent COVID-19. CDR3s include the opening cysteine and the closing phenylalanine or tryptophan. D genes are given only for firm matches. Clone size is not always given. Where it is, it says once, few, many or a class for expanded clones.

d_call | j_call | clone_size | v_call | cdr3_nt | cdr3_aa
TRBD2 | TRBJ2-1 | . | TRBV9 | TGTGCCAGCAGCCTCGAGCGGGGGGGCTACAATGAGCAGTTCTTC | CASSLERGGYNEQFF
. | TRBJ2-1 | . | TRBV6-6 | TGTGCCAGCAACCCCGTTTCACTAGTCGGTGAGCAGTTCTTC | CASNPVSLVGEQFF
. | TRBJ1-2 | . | TRBV3-1/TRBV3-2 | TGTGCCAGCAGCCAACAGACAGGACACTATGGCTACACCTTC | CASSQQTGHYGYTF
. | TRBJ1-2 | . | TRBV7-2 | TGTGCCAGCAGCTTAGACCGCTCAGTTGGCTACACCTTC | CASSLDRSVGYTF
. | TRBJ1-6 | . | TRBV7-6 | TGTGCCAGCAGCTTCGGGGGGAATAATTCACCCCTCCACTTT | CASSFGGNNSPLHF
. | TRBJ1-3 | . | TRBV25-1 | TGTGCCAGCAGTGATGGAGGAGGATTCTCTGGAAACACCATATATTTT | CASSDGGGFSGNTIYF
. | TRBJ1-2 | . | TRBV30 | TGTGCCTGTCAAACGGGAGTCTCCGGGTATGGCTACACCTTC | CACQTGVSGYGYTF
. | TRBJ2-2 | medium-sized | TRBV6-4 | TGTGCCAGCAGCCCGACAGCGGGTAACACCGGGGAGCTGTTTTTT | CASSPTAGNTGELFF
TRBD1 | TRBJ1-2 | . | TRBV2 | TGTGCCAGCAGTGACCCCGACAGGGGAGTGCGCGGCTACACCTTC | CASSDPDRGVRGYTF
. | TRBJ2-7 | . | TRBV7-2 | TGTGCCAGCAGCTTAGTAGGAATAACAGGGAACTACGAGCAGTACTTC | CASSLVGITGNYEQYF
TRBD1 | TRBJ1-2 | . | TRBV6-5 | TGTGCCAGCAGTTATGACAGGGCCTATGGCTACACCTTC | CASSYDRAYGYTF
. | TRBJ1-1 | . | TRBV2 | TGTGCCAGCAGTGGTAGGGGTTCTACTGAAGCTTTCTTT | CASSGRGSTEAFF
. | TRBJ2-1 | . | TRBV25-1 | TGTGCCAGCAGTGAATACGAGTCCAATGAGCAGTTCTTC | CASSEYESNEQFF
. | TRBJ1-2 | . | TRBV6-4 | TGTGCCAGCAGCCTCACCGGGGGAAGGGTCAATGGCTACACCTTC | CASSLTGGRVNGYTF
. | TRBJ1-1 | . | TRBV24-1 | TGTGCCACCAGTGATTTCTTACGGTGTATGTTCGATCGTGAAGCTTTCTTT | CATSDFLRCMFDREAFF
. | TRBJ2-2 | . | TRBV5-4 | TGTGCCAGCAGTGTGGGGAGCGGGGAGCTGTTTTTT | CASSVGSGELFF
TRBD2 | TRBJ2-7 | . | TRBV5-1 | TGCGCCTGCGGAAGGGAGGGGTACTACGAGCAGTACTTC | CACGREGYYEQYF
. | TRBJ2-3 | . | TRBV10-3 | TGTGCCATCCAGGCCTTGCAGGGGCTCACAGATACGCAGTATTTT | CAIQALQGLTDTQYF
. | TRBJ2-1 | . | TRBV6-1 | TGTGCCAGCAGTGAAGGGCCCGGCGGTGAGCAGTTCTTC | CASSEGPGGEQFF
TRBD1 | TRBJ1-2 | once | TRBV18 | TGTGCCAGCTCCCTTGGACAGGGGCAAGGGTATGGCTACACCTTC | CASSLGQGQGYGYTF
. | TRBJ2-2 | . | TRBV20-1 | TGCAGTGCTAGTCCAGGGGTAAACACCGGGGAGCTGTTTTTT | CSASPGVNTGELFF
. | TRBJ1-2 | . | TRBV19 | TGTGCCAGTAGTAGGGAGAGGCCGGCTAACTATGGCTACACCTTC | CASSRERPANYGYTF
TRBD1 | TRBJ1-2 | . | TRBV6-5 | TGTGCCAGCACGCGACAGGGCCTTACTTCTTATGGCTACACCTTC | CASTRQGLTSYGYTF
. | TRBJ1-6 | . | TRBV15 | TGTGCCACCAGCGTCGTTTGGAGTAATTCACCCCTCCACTTT | CATSVVWSNSPLHF
. | TRBJ1-2 | few | TRBV5-6 | TGTGCCAGCAGCTTAAGGGCCAGCTTCCGGACTTATGGCTACACCTTC | CASSLRASFRTYGYTF
. | TRBJ1-2 | . | TRBV28 | TGTGCCAGCAGTTATTGGGGAGCTAACTATGGCTACACCTTC | CASSYWGANYGYTF
. | TRBJ1-1 | . | TRBV5-5 | TGTGCCAGCAGCCAGGGGTCTACGTATGGGACTGAAGCTTTCTTT | CASSQGSTYGTEAFF
. | TRBJ1-2 | . | TRBV7-2 | TGTGCCAGCAGCCCCACATTCACCGCTAACTATGGCTACACCTTC | CASSPTFTANYGYTF
TRBD1 | TRBJ1-1 | . | TRBV28 | TGTGCCAGCAGTTTATTCGGGGGCGCGACAGGGACTGAAGCTTTCTTT | CASSLFGGATGTEAFF
. | TRBJ2-5 | . | TRBV11-2 | TGTGCCAGCAGTCGGATCGGTTCGGGAGAGACCCAGTACTTC | CASSRIGSGETQYF
TRBD2 | TRBJ2-1 | once | TRBV28 | TGTGCCAGCAGTTGGCTAGCGGGGGGGCGAAGTGAGCAGTTCTTC | CASSWLAGGRSEQFF
. | TRBJ1-3 | . | TRBV2 | TGTGCCAGCAGCTCCCGGGAGGGTACTGGAAACACCATATATTTT | CASSSREGTGNTIYF
TRBD1 | TRBJ1-4 | few | TRBV19 | TGTGCCAGTAGTGGGACAGGGGAAAAACTGTTTTTT | CASSGTGEKLFF
TRBD2 | TRBJ2-7 | . | TRBV30 | TGTGCCTGGAGGGCGTTAGGACTAGCGGGCGCCTACGAGCAGTACTTC | CAWRALGLAGAYEQYF
. | TRBJ1-1 | once | TRBV30 | TGTGCCTGGAGTCTCACAGGGATGAACACTGAAGCTTTCTTT | CAWSLTGMNTEAFF
TRBD1 | TRBJ2-7 | . | TRBV3-1/TRBV3-2 | TGTGCCAGCAGCCTAGGACAGGGTCCCTACGAGCAGTACTTC | CASSLGQGPYEQYF
. | TRBJ1-4 | . | TRBV5-1 | TGCGCCAGCAGCTTGGGAGGGGGAACTAATGAAAAACTGTTTTTT | CASSLGGGTNEKLFF
. | TRBJ1-2 | few | TRBV6-5 | TGTGCCAGCCTTAGAACAGGGTCCTTCTATGGCTACACCTTC | CASLRTGSFYGYTF
. | TRBJ1-4 | once | TRBV5-8 | TGTGCCAGCAGCTTACAGCTTGCAACTAATGAAAAACTGTTTTTT | CASSLQLATNEKLFF
. | TRBJ1-1 | once | TRBV7-9 | TGTGCCAGCAGCTTAGGGACGGGAAACACTGAAGCTTTCTTT | CASSLGTGNTEAFF
. | TRBJ1-3 | . | TRBV3-1/TRBV3-2 | TGTGCCAGCAGCCAAAGGGAGTCTGGAAACACCATATATTTT | CASSQRESGNTIYF
TRBD1 | TRBJ1-1 | . | TRBV7-8 | TGTGCCAGCAGCCCCTACAGGGGCGAAGCTTTCTTT | CASSPYRGEAFF
. | TRBJ1-1 | . | TRBV10-3 | TGTGCCATCAGTGAGGCAGGGAAGTACACTGAAGCTTTCTTT | CAISEAGKYTEAFF
TRBD1 | TRBJ2-7 | . | TRBV6-5 | TGTGCCAGCCACCCTCGGGGACAGGCCTACGAGCAGTACTTC | CASHPRGQAYEQYF
TRBD1 | TRBJ1-1 | . | TRBV9 | TGTGCCAGCAGCGTAGAGGGCAGGGGGGTTGAAGCTTTCTTT | CASSVEGRGVEAFF
. | TRBJ1-2 | . | TRBV19 | TGTGCCAGTAGTATAGGGGCTCAGCAAAGAGGCTACACCTTC | CASSIGAQQRGYTF
. | TRBJ1-5 | . | TRBV19 | TGTGCCAGTGGTCCAGGGGTTTGGGACAATCAGCCCCAGCATTTT | CASGPGVWDNQPQHF
. | TRBJ1-4 | . | TRBV18 | TGTGCCAGCTCGCCTACAGGGTTACCCCCTGAAAAACTGTTTTTT | CASSPTGLPPEKLFF
. | TRBJ1-2 | . | TRBV5-1 | TGCGCCAGCAGCTCCGACGACGGGTACTATGGCTACACCTTC | CASSSDDGYYGYTF
TRBD2 | TRBJ2-2 | . | TRBV5-1 | TGCGCCAGCAGCGCGACTAGCGTGAACACCGGGGAGCTGTTTTTT | CASSATSVNTGELFF
TRBD2 | TRBJ2-1 | . | TRBV5-1 | TGCGCCAGCAGCTTGGTTCGAGCGGGGGGGCCGACCTACAATGAGCAGTTCTTC | CASSLVRAGGPTYNEQFF
. | TRBJ2-4 | . | TRBV28 | TGTGCCAGCAGTTTATGGAGGACAGCTCACGGCATTCAGTACTTC | CASSLWRTAHGIQYF
TRBD1 | TRBJ2-1 | . | TRBV24-1 | TGTGCCACCAGTGACCGTAACAGGGGGCAGTTCTTC | CATSDRNRGQFF
. | TRBJ1-1 | . | TRBV14 | TGTGCCAGCAGCCAAGTGACCAAGTTCGGACGGGATCGGAACACTGAAGCTTTCTTT | CASSQVTKFGRDRNTEAFF
. | TRBJ1-1 | . | TRBV19 | TGTGCCACCAACCGAGGAGGGGTGAACACTGAAGCTTTCTTT | CATNRGGVNTEAFF